The 28 T cell receptor beta chains reported below all come from one sample, sequenced in a study of cytomegalovirus exposure and HLA in healthy donors. The PCR had 60 Vbeta and 13 Jbeta primers. The data were produced by immunoSEQ multiplex PCR, yet TCRdb's version contains in-frame clones alone and is incomplete. This repertoire shows about 120,000 clones, roughly 80% found once; its top ten account for 8.8%. Sequenced material: PBMCs. Receptor source: a female donor in good health and CMV-seropositive.

This chain connects TRBV5-7 to TRBJ1-2; tentative D call: TRBD1 (5 bases). TRBV5-7 is known as an ORF, though its function is uncertain. V was pared by 7 bases and J by 4 bases, with 14 bases between. CDR3 length: 13 amino acids. The CDR3 spells CASFPQESYGYTF. The CDR3 nucleotides read TGTGCCAGCTTCCCACAGGAGAGCTATGGCTACACCTTC.

The rearrangement joins TRBV2 to TRBJ2-4, with TRBD1 as a possible D gene (7 bases). Germline CDR1 SNHLY, CDR2 FYNNEI. The V and J ends lost 5 bases and 9 bases respectively, with 20 bases between them. The CDR3 has 15 residues. Here the CDR3 reads CASSPQGVQGGIQYF. CDR3 in DNA: TGTGCCAGCAGTCCTCAGGGGGTCCAGGGAGGCATTCAGTACTTC. The full variable domain, its missing parts supplied by reference TRBV2 and TRBJ2-4, is EPEVTQTPSHQVTQMGQEVILRCVPISNHLYFYWYRQILGQKVEFLVSFYNNEISEKSEIFDDQFSVERPDGSNFTLKIRSTKLEDSAMYFCASSPQGVQGGIQYFGAGTRLSVL.

V and J are TRBV13 and TRBJ2-1; 11 bases fit TRBD2. CDR1 and CDR2 (germline): PRHDT, FYEKMQ (reference sequence). Trimming took 6 bases from V and 1 from J; bases not matched to a gene: 11. This CDR3 contains 18 residues. The DNA of the CDR3 is TGTGCCAGCAGTTACTTTAGCGGGGGGGCCGGGTCCTACAATGAGCAGTTCTTC. Encoded protein: CASSYFSGGAGSYNEQFF.

The rearrangement links TRBV7-2 to TRBJ2-5, with a tentative D call TRBD1 (6 bases). Trimming removed 5 bases at V and 2 bases at J, with 18 bases between. The CDR3 length is 16 residues. Germline V CDR1 and CDR2: SGHTA, FQGNSA. The CDR3 spells CASSPFVQRGQETQYF. CDR3 coding DNA: TGTGCCAGCAGCCCGTTCGTCCAGAGGGGGCAAGAGACCCAGTACTTC.

Concerning this clone itself: The germline gene is not matched at one end of the junction; a read error may be the cause. The CDR3 nucleotides read TGTGCTAGCAGCTTAGGGCCCCAAGAGACCCAGTACTTC. Amino acids: CASSLGPQETQYF. The chain recombines TRBV7-7 with TRBJ2-5; D remains unclear. The length of the CDR3 is 13 residues. Germline V CDR1 and CDR2: SSHAT, FNYEAQ (reference sequence).

The V gene is TRBV18, the J gene TRBJ2-7; no firm D call. The CDR3 runs to 14 residues. The germline V gene encodes CDR1 KGHSH and CDR2 LQKENI. V lost 4 bases, J lost 0 bases, and 10 bases lay in between. CDR3 in DNA: TGTGCCAGCTCACGGGCAGGTGGCTCCTACGAGCAGTACTTC. Amino acid sequence: CASSRAGGSYEQYF.

With respect to this clone: The conserved phenylalanine or tryptophan is not found at the CDR3 terminus, so this likely reflects a read error. The chain links TRBV15 to TRBJ1-2; D is perhaps TRBD1 (5 bases). Per the germline V gene, CDR1 is LNHNV and CDR2 is YYDKDF (reference sequence). V was cut by 1 base and J by 5 bases, with 8 bases left in between. The CDR3 extends over 13 amino acids. The CDR3 nucleotides read TGTGCCACCAGCAGAGGAAGACAGTATGGCTACACCCTC. As protein: CATSRGRQYGYTL.

A word on this clone: At one of its ends the junction is not consistent with the germline gene, which may arise from a read error. The rearrangement uses TRBV7-7 and TRBJ1-1, with 7 bases lining up with TRBD1. The CDR3 runs 14 residues. Germline V gene sequence: CDR1 SSHAT, CDR2 FNYEAQ (reference sequence). CDR3 nucleotides: TGTGCTAGCAGCCCCTTTTTGAAGGACAGGGAAGCTTTCTTT. This sequence encodes CASSPFLKDREAFF.

This CDR3 reads CATNPGYGTEAFF. As DNA, the CDR3 is TGTGCCACCAATCCAGGGTACGGCACTGAAGCTTTCTTT. The chain uses TRBV6-5 and TRBJ1-1, with D maybe TRBD1 (5 bases). V lost 10 bases and J 4 bases, leaving 16 bases between the germline ends. Per the germline V gene, CDR1 is MNHEY and CDR2 is SVGAGI. The CDR3 runs to 13 residues.

The chain joins TRBV28 to TRBJ1-1, with D uncertain. Germline values: CDR1 MDHEN, CDR2 SYDVKM. The V gene lost 7 bases and the J gene lost 1 base, with 4 bases spanning the gap. The CDR3 loop spans 11 amino acids. CDR3 loop: CASTWNTEAFF. DNA of the CDR3: TGTGCCAGCACCTGGAACACTGAAGCTTTCTTT.

The rearrangement links TRBV9 to TRBJ2-3, with 9 bases identical to TRBD1. CDR1 and CDR2 (germline): SGDLS, YYNGEE. The V and J ends lost 1 base and 3 bases, in that order; junction bases with no gene match: 6. The CDR3 is 16 residues long. CDR3 loop: CASSVLPGQGTDTQYF. CDR3 nucleotide sequence: TGTGCCAGCAGCGTACTTCCGGGACAGGGAACAGATACGCAGTATTTT.

This clone was counted only a few times. The chain is built from TRBV5-1 and TRBJ1-2; 9 nucleotides match TRBD1. From germline, CDR1 is SGHRS and CDR2 YFSETQ. The CDR3 runs to 15 residues. Losses at the gene ends were 5 bases for V and 6 bases for J; bases not matched to a gene: 11. DNA for the CDR3: TGCGCCAGCAGATATGCGGGACAGGGCAGTGATGGCTACACCTTC. This sequence encodes CASRYAGQGSDGYTF.

J is TRBJ1-2 and V is TRBV6-1, with a tentative D call TRBD1 (5 bases). V was trimmed by 6 bases and J by 2 bases, leaving 16 bases between them. Germline V lookup: CDR1 MNHNS, CDR2 SASEGT. CDR3 length: 15 amino acids. The CDR3 reads CASSLNQGSNYGYTF. DNA of the CDR3: TGTGCCAGCAGCCTCAATCAGGGTTCCAACTATGGCTACACCTTC.

In this sample, this clone turned up once. This rearrangement joins TRBV5-5 to TRBJ2-1; TRBD2 agrees at 8 bases. The trim removed 4 bases at V and 9 bases at J, leaving 18 bases unmatched. Germline-derived CDR1 and CDR2 are SGHKS and YYEKEE (reference sequence). The CDR3 spans 17 residues. CDR3 protein: CASSPFPRGAAPGEQFF. The CDR3 DNA is TGTGCCAGCAGCCCATTCCCGCGGGGGGCCGCCCCCGGTGAGCAGTTCTTC.

The V call is TRBV4-3, the J call TRBJ1-1; D may be TRBD1 (5 bases). V gave up 0 bases and J gave up 8 bases, with 10 bases separating them. Germline values: CDR1 LGHNA, CDR2 YSLEER. The CDR3 covers 13 residues. CDR3 amino acids: CASSQDLYREAFF. CDR3 in DNA: TGCGCCAGCAGCCAAGATCTTTACAGGGAAGCTTTCTTT.

V is TRBV5-6 and J is TRBJ2-4, with D possibly being TRBD2 (5 bases). Trimming removed 3 bases from V and 6 bases from J, with 19 bases in between. The CDR3 is 16 residues long. CDR1 is SGHDT and CDR2 is YYEEEE in the germline V gene. CDR3 region: CASSSQSSGNPNIQYF. The DNA for the CDR3 is TGTGCCAGCAGCTCGCAAAGCTCCGGGAATCCAAACATTCAGTACTTC. Drawing the rest from reference TRBV5-6 and TRBJ2-4, the complete variable domain is DAGVTQSPTHLIKTRGQQVTLRCSPKSGHDTVSWYQQALGQGPQFIFQYYEEEERQRGNFPDRFSGHQFPNYSSELNVNALLLGDSALYLCASSSQSSGNPNIQYFGAGTRLSVL.

Turning to this clone: Germline is not matched at one junction end, which may reflect a read error. Additional DNA sequences in this sample encode the identical CDR3. The chain uses TRBV6-6 and TRBJ1-4; D call uncertain. CDR1 is MNHNY and CDR2 is SVGAGI in the germline V gene (reference sequence). The CDR3 is 14 residues long. The CDR3 is CASSDTPTNEKLFF. CDR3 coding DNA: TGTGCCAGCAGCGACACCCCAACCAATGAAAAACTGTTTTTT.

The V call is TRBV15, the J call TRBJ2-5; 7 bases agree with TRBD1. The trim removed 0 bases at V and 3 bases at J, leaving 1 base unmatched. This CDR3 is built from 14 residues. Germline V gene data show CDR1 as LNHNV and CDR2 as YYDKDF (reference sequence). CDR3 amino acids: CATSRDQGEETQYF. The CDR3 nucleotides are TGTGCCACCAGCAGAGATCAGGGGGAAGAGACCCAGTACTTC.

This chain links TRBV28 with TRBJ2-7; 9 positions match TRBD2. This CDR3 is built from 14 residues. Unmatched junction bases numbered 6, after V lost 6 bases and J lost 3 bases. CDR1 is MDHEN, CDR2 SYDVKM, per germline. The DNA for the CDR3 is TGTGCCAGCAGCTTTAGCGGGGGCTTCTACGAGCAGTACTTC. This sequence encodes CASSFSGGFYEQYF.

The rearrangement links TRBV6-6 to TRBJ2-2, with 11 bases fitting TRBD2. The length of the CDR3 is 15 residues. With V trimmed by 6 bases and J by 3 bases, 3 bases remained unmatched. CDR1 MNHNY and CDR2 SVGAGI come from the germline V gene (reference sequence). The CDR3 region is CASRRLAGHTGELFF. The CDR3 coding sequence is TGTGCCAGCAGGCGACTAGCGGGGCACACCGGGGAGCTGTTTTTT.

This chain links TRBV30 with TRBJ1-6; D remains unclear. This CDR3 comprises 17 residues. The V end was cut by 2 bases, the J end by 0 bases, with 14 bases between. Germline-derived CDR1 and CDR2 are GTSNPN and SVGIG (reference sequence). This CDR3 reads CAWSYGDPSSYNSPLHF. The CDR3 DNA reads TGTGCCTGGAGTTACGGAGATCCGAGCTCCTATAATTCACCCCTCCACTTT. The whole variable domain, filled in from reference TRBV30 and TRBJ1-6, reads SQTIHQWPATLVQPVGSPLSLECTVEGTSNPNLYWYRQAAGRGLQLLFYSVGIGQISSEVPQNLSASRPQDRQFILSSKKLLLSDSGFYLCAWSYGDPSSYNSPLHFGNGTRLTVT.

This sequence joins TRBV6-6 and TRBJ2-1; weak D call: TRBD2 (5 bases). This CDR3 comprises 12 residues. Germline CDR1 MNHNY, CDR2 SVGAGI (reference sequence). V was cut by 6 bases and J by 8 bases, with 11 bases left in between. The CDR3 DNA follows: TGTGCCAGCAGCCTGCTCGGGGATGAGCAGTTCTTC. Residues: CASSLLGDEQFF.

This clone was seen a few times. The V gene is TRBV19, the J gene TRBJ2-7; D is unresolved. This CDR3 region has 14 residues. V lost 2 bases and J 2 bases, leaving 10 bases between the germline ends. Germline V gives CDR1 LNHDA, CDR2 SQIVND (reference sequence). Here the CDR3 reads CASSIRTPAYEQYF. In nucleotides, the CDR3 is TGTGCCAGTAGTATACGAACACCCGCCTACGAGCAGTACTTC.

The DNA of the CDR3 is TGTGCCATCAGCGACCCGGGACAAGGCCCACGGGGAAGTGAAAAACTGTTTTTT. Protein: CAISDPGQGPRGSEKLFF. This chain links TRBV10-3 with TRBJ1-4; the D gene is possibly TRBD1 (6 bases). Germline V gene lookup returns CDR1 ENHRY and CDR2 SYGVKD. Trimming left V 6 bases short and J 7 bases short, with 27 bases between. This CDR3 is built from 18 residues.

The rearrangement joins TRBV7-3 to TRBJ2-6; no definite D call. The CDR3 consists of 13 residues. Trimming pared 3 bases from V and 4 bases from J, leaving 4 bases between. Germline V gives CDR1 SGHTA, CDR2 FQGTGA. The chain's CDR3 is CASSFSGANVLTF. CDR3 nucleotide sequence: TGTGCCAGCAGCTTCTCGGGGGCCAACGTCCTGACTTTC.

This clone was observed a single time. The chain carries TRBV7-9 and TRBJ2-2; 9 bases match TRBD1. With 1 base clipped from V and 5 bases from J, the junction kept 11 bases outside the gene matches. CDR1 is SEHNR, CDR2 FQNEAQ, per germline (reference sequence). The CDR3 length is 18 residues. As DNA, the CDR3 is TGTGCCAGCAGCTTAGTAACGACCGGGACAGGGTGGACCGGGGAGCTGTTTTTT. Its protein product is CASSLVTTGTGWTGELFF.

The V call is TRBV7-6, the J call TRBJ1-5; D gene ambiguous. CDR1 is SGHVS and CDR2 is FNYEAQ in the germline V gene. CDR3 length: 14 residues. V lost 1 base and J 6 bases, leaving 10 bases between the germline ends. CDR3 DNA sequence: TGTGCCAGCAGCTTAGAGACGGGAAGTCAGCCCCAGCATTTT. It translates to CASSLETGSQPQHF.

In DNA form, the CDR3 reads TGTGCCAGCAGGATCGGGACAGGGGGCAATCAGCCCCAGCATTTT. Its translation is CASRIGTGGNQPQHF. This sequence joins TRBV2 and TRBJ1-5; 10 nucleotides line up with TRBD1. V shed 6 bases, J shed 2 bases, and the junction held 4 bases outside the gene matches. From germline, CDR1 is SNHLY and CDR2 FYNNEI. The CDR3 loop spans 15 amino acids.